Listed here are 2 T cell receptor beta chains from one sample, sequenced in a study of tumor and adjacent non-tumor tissue in lung cancer. No cell sorting was done before RNA was extracted from the tissue. Three rounds of nested PCR, following a modified ARM-PCR protocol, produced the TCRbeta library. From the multiplex PCR reads, TCRdb called clonotypes with MiXCR, one entry per CDR3 protein. The repertoire holds roughly 93,000 distinct CDR3 sequences, just over 65% seen once, with around 20% in the top ten. What was sequenced was lung tumor tissue. These receptors were collected from a man in his 60s with non-small cell lung cancer.

The chain employs TRBV6-5 and TRBJ2-2; 7 bases align to TRBD1. CDR1 MNHEY and CDR2 SVGAGI come from the germline V gene. V was clipped by 10 bases and J by 17 bases; unmatched bases: 25. This CDR3 spans 15 amino acids. The CDR3, as DNA: TGTGCCATCAGGTCCGGGACAGTGAACACCGGGGAGTTATTTTTT. It codes for CAIRSGTVNTGELFF.

This clonotype was found many times. The V gene is TRBV6-5, the J gene TRBJ1-1; 9 bases are a match to TRBD1. This CDR3 is 13 amino acids long. The J segment lost 5 bases and the V segment lost 2 bases, leaving 0 bases of the junction unmatched. Germline V gene lookup returns CDR1 MNHEY and CDR2 SVGAGI. This chain's CDR3 is CASSYGTGTEAFF. The CDR3, as DNA: TGTGCCAGCAGTTACGGGACAGGGACTGAAGCTTTCTTT.